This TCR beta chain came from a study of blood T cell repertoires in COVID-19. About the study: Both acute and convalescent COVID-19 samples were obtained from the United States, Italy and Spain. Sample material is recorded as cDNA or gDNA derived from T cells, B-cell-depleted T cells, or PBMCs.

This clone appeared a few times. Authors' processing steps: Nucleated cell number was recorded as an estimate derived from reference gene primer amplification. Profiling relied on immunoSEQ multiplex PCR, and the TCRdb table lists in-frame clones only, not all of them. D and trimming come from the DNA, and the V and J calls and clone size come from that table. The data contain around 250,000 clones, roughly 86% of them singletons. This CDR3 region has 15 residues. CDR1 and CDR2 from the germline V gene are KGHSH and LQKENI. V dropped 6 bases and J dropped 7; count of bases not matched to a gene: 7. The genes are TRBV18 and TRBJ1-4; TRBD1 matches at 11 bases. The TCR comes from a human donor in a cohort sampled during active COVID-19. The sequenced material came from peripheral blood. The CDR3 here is CASSPGQGVGEKLFF. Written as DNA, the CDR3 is TGTGCCAGCTCCCCGGGACAGGGGGTTGGTGAAAAACTGTTTTTT.